The source of this T cell receptor beta chain is a study of regulatory T cells in long-lasting Graves disease. V lost 0 bases, J lost 0 bases, and 5 bases lay in between. Germline V gene data show CDR1 as MGHRA and CDR2 as YSYEKL. CDR3 size: 14 residues. The TCR beta library used iRepertoire HTBI primers with Arm-PCR amplification of CDR3. TCRdb independently ran MiXCR on the multiplex PCR reads; one entry per CDR3 protein. This table holds roughly 380,000 distinct CDR3 sequences, roughly a sixth found once. This sample's time point: newly diagnosed GD, antithyroid drugs for less than 3 months. PBMCs were the source of the RNA used for TCR sequencing. This clonotype has at least ten counts.

This sequence joins TRBV4-1 and TRBJ1-1; D not certain. This clonotype was sampled from a female donor with Graves disease. Sequencing used peripheral blood mononuclear cells (PBMCs), obtained at new diagnosis, from a patient treated with antithyroid drugs. CDR3 sequence reads: CASSQDSVNTEAFF. In DNA, the CDR3 is TGCGCCAGCAGCCAAGATTCGGTGAACACTGAAGCTTTCTTT.